The rows below give T cell receptor beta chains drawn from one sample of a study of T cells in Graves' hyperthyroidism and ophthalmopathy. TCRdb reprocessed the multiplex PCR reads via MiXCR and lists one record per CDR3 protein. The table has hundreds of thousands of distinct CDR3 sequences, around 42% seen once; the top ten hold 6.5% to 9%. Sequences were obtained from peripheral blood or thyroid tissue (not recorded which). The receptors derive from a woman aged 18-29 years with Graves' hyperthyroidism. CDR3s include the opening cysteine and the closing phenylalanine or tryptophan. Each record gives: clone size, V gene, D gene, J gene, CDR3 protein, CDR3 DNA. A D gene is named only where the DNA matches it firmly. Clone size is given for some rows only: seen once, a few or many times, or a class if the clone is expanded.

clone size: many
V gene: TRBV2
D gene: TRBD2
J gene: TRBJ2-2
CDR3 protein: CASTIRREGNTGELFF
CDR3 DNA: TGTGCCAGCACCATTCGGCGGGAGGGGAACACCGGGGAGCTGTTTTTT

clone size: few
V gene: TRBV24-1
D gene: -
J gene: TRBJ1-5
CDR3 protein: CATSDLRTTSPRATDNQPQHF
CDR3 DNA: TGTGCCACCAGTGATTTGCGAACAACGTCTCCCAGGGCGACCGACAATCAGCCCCAGCATTTT

clone size: few
V gene: TRBV6-6
D gene: -
J gene: TRBJ2-5
CDR3 protein: CASRETETQYF
CDR3 DNA: TGTGCCAGCAGGGAGACAGAGACCCAGTACTTC

clone size: -
V gene: TRBV7-9
D gene: TRBD2
J gene: TRBJ2-3
CDR3 protein: CASSGLADRTDTQYF
CDR3 DNA: TGTGCCAGCAGCGGCCTAGCGGACCGCACAGATACGCAGTATTTT

clone size: few
V gene: TRBV25-1
D gene: -
J gene: TRBJ2-5
CDR3 protein: CASSSDQEAQYF
CDR3 DNA: TGTGCCAGCAGTTCGGACCAAGAGGCCCAGTACTTC

clone size: -
V gene: TRBV10-3
D gene: -
J gene: TRBJ1-5
CDR3 protein: CASSYGGSGQPQHF
CDR3 DNA: TGTGCCAGCAGTTACGGGGGGTCGGGTCAGCCCCAGCATTTT

clone size: -
V gene: TRBV7-9
D gene: TRBD1
J gene: TRBJ1-2
CDR3 protein: CASSNTGTGNTWDGYTF
CDR3 DNA: TGTGCCAGCAGCAATACCGGGACAGGGAACACCTGGGATGGCTACACCTTC

clone size: -
V gene: TRBV10-3
D gene: -
J gene: TRBJ1-2
CDR3 protein: CAISEGEDYGYTF
CDR3 DNA: TGTGCCATCAGTGAGGGGGAGGATTATGGCTACACCTTC

clone size: many
V gene: TRBV24-1
D gene: -
J gene: TRBJ1-2
CDR3 protein: CATSDGTNYGYTF
CDR3 DNA: TGTGCCACCAGTGACGGGACTAACTATGGCTACACCTTC

clone size: -
V gene: TRBV5-1
D gene: -
J gene: TRBJ1-6
CDR3 protein: CASRRGEYNSPLHF
CDR3 DNA: TGCGCCAGCAGACGAGGGGAATACAATTCACCCCTCCACTTT

clone size: few
V gene: TRBV7-2
D gene: -
J gene: TRBJ2-7
CDR3 protein: CASTLDWSSYEQYF
CDR3 DNA: TGTGCCAGCACCCTGGACTGGAGCTCCTACGAGCAGTACTTC

clone size: -
V gene: TRBV2
D gene: TRBD1
J gene: TRBJ1-4
CDR3 protein: CASNPGQMNEKLFF
CDR3 DNA: TGTGCCAGCAATCCGGGACAGATGAATGAAAAACTGTTTTTT

clone size: -
V gene: TRBV15
D gene: TRBD1
J gene: TRBJ1-2
CDR3 protein: CATSSLDRDYGYTF
CDR3 DNA: TGTGCCACCAGCAGCTTGGACAGGGACTATGGCTACACCTTC

clone size: many
V gene: TRBV7-3
D gene: -
J gene: TRBJ1-1
CDR3 protein: CASSPVHKGTEAFF
CDR3 DNA: TGTGCCAGCAGCCCTGTTCACAAGGGCACTGAAGCTTTCTTT

clone size: -
V gene: TRBV19
D gene: -
J gene: TRBJ1-1
CDR3 protein: CASSPRRGVLGTEASF
CDR3 DNA: TGTGCCAGTAGCCCCCGGCGGGGGGTGTTGGGCACTGAAGCTTCCTTT

clone size: many
V gene: TRBV7-9
D gene: -
J gene: TRBJ1-6
CDR3 protein: CASSLTQLSNSPLHF
CDR3 DNA: TGTGCCAGCAGCCTAACCCAATTGTCTAATTCACCCCTCCACTTT

clone size: once
V gene: TRBV5-1
D gene: -
J gene: TRBJ2-2
CDR3 protein: CASSLGTGGPGELFF
CDR3 DNA: TGCGCCAGCAGTCTTGGGACTGGGGGCCCCGGGGAGCTGTTTTTT

clone size: -
V gene: TRBV15
D gene: -
J gene: TRBJ2-2
CDR3 protein: CATSRVSSGELFF
CDR3 DNA: TGTGCCACCAGCAGAGTCTCTTCCGGGGAGCTGTTTTTT

clone size: few
V gene: TRBV7-8
D gene: -
J gene: TRBJ1-3
CDR3 protein: CASSSTLSGNTIYF
CDR3 DNA: TGTGCCAGCAGCTCCACTCTCTCTGGAAACACCATATATTTT